This TCR beta chain was observed in a study of beta chain features in type 1 diabetes. Study-wide background: In all, about 110 million sorted cells from all samples were analyzed.

The study reverse transcribed the entire isolated RNA, so it sequenced expressed TCRB transcripts. Here immunoSEQ multiplex PCR was the method, and the copy in TCRdb shows in-frame clones only, minus some. This sample has 300,000 to 350,000 clones, with around an eighth found just once. On this clone: Its specificity is unknown.

Researchers reported sorting CD4+ naive, central memory, regulatory and stem cell-like memory cells via CD45RO/CCR7/CD25/CD127/CD95/CD27. V gave up 5 bases and J gave up 1 base, with 11 bases separating them. CDR3 length equals 14 residues. Germline-derived CDR1 and CDR2 are LNHDA and SQIVND (reference sequence). Study observations and caveats: Shortening of TCRB CDR3s, moderate but significant, appeared in all four CD4+ subsets of Type 1 diabetes patients. PCR might show a preference for shorter templates, equally across patients and controls. Whether HLA type affects TCRB rearrangement stayed undetermined in the present work.

The receptor's source is a woman under 30 with type 1 diabetes. Sequencing was performed on naive CD4+ T cells from blood. The chain joins TRBV19 to TRBJ2-5, with D perhaps TRBD2 (5 bases). CDR3 sequence (DNA): TGTGCCAGTAGTTCCGGACTCATCCAAGAGACCCAGTACTTC. It specifies CASSSGLIQETQYF.